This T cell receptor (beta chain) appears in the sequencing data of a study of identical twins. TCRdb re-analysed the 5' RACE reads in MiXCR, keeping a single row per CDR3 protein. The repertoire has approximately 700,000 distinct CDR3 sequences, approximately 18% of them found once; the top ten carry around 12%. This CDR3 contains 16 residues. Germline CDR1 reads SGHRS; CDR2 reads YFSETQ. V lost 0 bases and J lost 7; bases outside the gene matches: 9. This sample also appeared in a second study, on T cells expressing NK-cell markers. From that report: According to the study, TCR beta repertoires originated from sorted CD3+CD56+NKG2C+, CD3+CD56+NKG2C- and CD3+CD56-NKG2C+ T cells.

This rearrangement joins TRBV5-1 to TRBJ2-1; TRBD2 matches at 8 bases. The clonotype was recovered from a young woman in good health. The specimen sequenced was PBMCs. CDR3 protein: CASSLDPAGGWNEQFF. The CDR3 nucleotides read TGCGCCAGCAGCTTGGATCCGGCGGGAGGTTGGAATGAGCAGTTCTTC.